The 3 T cell receptor beta chains listed next were all sequenced from one sample in a study of blood T cell repertoires in COVID-19. Using immunoSEQ multiplex PCR, the repertoire was profiled, and TCRdb retains in-frame clones only, with some absent. The sample holds about 140,000 clones; more than 80% are singletons and the top ten take 1.6%. The sequenced sample consisted of PBMCs or T cells enriched from blood (not recorded which). These receptors came from a woman aged 18 to 35 who had been exposed to COVID-19.

The chain employs TRBV5-8 and TRBJ2-1; tentative D call: TRBD1 (6 bases). The CDR3 has 15 amino acids. Trimming pared 3 bases from V and 7 bases from J, leaving 17 bases between. The germline gives CDR1 SGHTS, CDR2 YDEGEE. CDR3 sequence: CASSSDWGRGNEQFF. CDR3 coding DNA: TGTGCCAGCAGCTCGGACTGGGGAAGGGGGAATGAGCAGTTCTTC.

The chain joins TRBV20-1 to TRBJ2-2; tentative D call: TRBD1 (6 bases). Trimming cost V 3 bases and J 0 bases, with 14 bases left between them. The CDR3 is made up of 16 amino acids. The germline V gene encodes CDR1 DFQATT and CDR2 SNEGSKA (reference sequence). CDR3 sequence reads: CSASKLPGANTGELFF. CDR3 sequence (DNA): TGCAGTGCTAGTAAGCTCCCAGGGGCGAACACCGGGGAGCTGTTTTTT.

This clone was picked up a small number of times. The V and J genes are TRBV2 and TRBJ1-6, with D unclear. V lost 2 bases, J lost 9 bases, and 14 bases lay in between. This CDR3 region has 15 residues. Germline V gene sequence: CDR1 SNHLY, CDR2 FYNNEI. The CDR3 sequence: CASSERSPRSSPLHF. The CDR3 DNA sequence: TGTGCCAGCAGTGAAAGGTCCCCGAGGAGTTCACCCCTCCACTTT.